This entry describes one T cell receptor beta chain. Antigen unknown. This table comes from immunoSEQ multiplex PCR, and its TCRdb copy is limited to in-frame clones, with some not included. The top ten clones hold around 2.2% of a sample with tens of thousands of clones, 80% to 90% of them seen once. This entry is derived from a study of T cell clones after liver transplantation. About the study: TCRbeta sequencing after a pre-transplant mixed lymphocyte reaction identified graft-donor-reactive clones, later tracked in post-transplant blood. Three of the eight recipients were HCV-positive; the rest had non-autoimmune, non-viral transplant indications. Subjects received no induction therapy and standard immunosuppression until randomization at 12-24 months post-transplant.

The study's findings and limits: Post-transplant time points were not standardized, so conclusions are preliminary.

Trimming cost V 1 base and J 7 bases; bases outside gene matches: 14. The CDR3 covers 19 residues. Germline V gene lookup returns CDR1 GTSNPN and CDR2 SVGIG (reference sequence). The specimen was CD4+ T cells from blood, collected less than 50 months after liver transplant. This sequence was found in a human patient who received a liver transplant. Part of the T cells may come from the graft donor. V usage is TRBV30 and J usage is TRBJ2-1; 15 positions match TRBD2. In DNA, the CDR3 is TGTGCCTGGAGTGGGGGACTATGGACTAGCGGGAGGGCCGGAAATGAGCAGTTCTTC. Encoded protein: CAWSGGLWTSGRAGNEQFF.